Described below is a single T cell receptor beta chain sequence and its context. The source of the sample is a study of identical twins. TCRdb reanalysed the 5' RACE reads using MiXCR and keeps one entry per CDR3 protein. The table has 600,000 to 800,000 distinct CDR3 sequences, over 20% seen once; the top ten hold roughly 4.3%. The CDR3 is made up of 14 amino acids. CDR1 and CDR2 from the germline V gene are SGHDT and YYEEEE. Between the trimmed V and J ends, which lost 3 bases and 0 bases, there was a span of 9 bases. The same data also contributed to another study, on T cells expressing NK-cell markers.

The sample comprised PBMCs. This chain joins TRBV5-6 and TRBJ1-2; D is ambiguous. This sequence originates from a woman between 18 and 30 years old in good health. Written as DNA, the CDR3 is TGTGCCAGCAGCTGGCAGACGACTAACTATGGCTACACCTTC. Translation gives CASSWQTTNYGYTF.